Following are 8 T cell receptor beta chains from one sample sequenced in a study of cytomegalovirus exposure and HLA in healthy donors. Vbeta (60) and Jbeta (13) primers were used in the PCR. Assay used: immunoSEQ multiplex PCR; TCRdb lists only in-frame clones, some missing. The sample shows 150,000 to 200,000 clones, approximately 70% of them seen only once. The sample was PBMCs. These TCRs come from a woman aged 40 to 50 in good health and CMV-seropositive.

Regarding this clone: Germline is not matched at one junction end, which may reflect a read error. The rearrangement joins TRBV7-2 to TRBJ1-2; the D gene is possibly TRBD1 (6 bases). CDR3 length equals 12 residues. CDR1 and CDR2 (germline): SGHTA, FQGNSA. This CDR3 is CASSATGYGYPF. In DNA, the CDR3 is TGTGCCAGCAGCGCAACAGGGTATGGCTACCCCTTC.

This clone was counted a single time. This chain connects TRBV5-1 to TRBJ2-2, with TRBD1 as a possible D gene (5 bases). Germline-derived CDR1 and CDR2 are SGHRS and YFSETQ. CDR3 length: 15 amino acids. V shed 1 base and J shed 1 base, with 8 bases lying between them. CDR3 protein: CASSLQGGNTGELFF. CDR3 sequence (DNA): TGCGCCAGCAGCTTGCAGGGCGGGAACACCGGGGAGCTGTTTTTT.

This clone was seen a few times. The V call is TRBV9, the J call TRBJ2-5; TRBD2 matches at 8 bases. J lost 5 bases, V lost 5 bases, and 5 bases had no gene match. The CDR3 sequence is 13 residues long. Germline values: CDR1 SGDLS, CDR2 YYNGEE. The CDR3 DNA is TGTGCCAGCAGTGGCGGGAGGAAGGAGACCCAGTACTTC. Translating it yields CASSGGRKETQYF.

The chain is built from TRBV7-2 and TRBJ2-5, with D maybe TRBD2 (5 bases). Germline V CDR1 and CDR2: SGHTA, FQGNSA. V gave up 7 bases and J gave up 5 bases, with 14 bases separating them. CDR3 length equals 13 residues. CDR3 protein: CASTVTRVETQYF. The CDR3 DNA reads as TGTGCCAGCACCGTTACTAGGGTTGAGACCCAGTACTTC.

J is TRBJ1-2 and V is TRBV29-1, with D perhaps matching TRBD1 (6 bases). This CDR3 has 13 residues. Germline V lookup: CDR1 SQVTM, CDR2 ANQGSEA. The V gene lost 6 bases and the J gene lost 5 bases, with 16 bases spanning the gap. CDR3 residues: CSVQGIHQYGYTF. CDR3 nucleotide sequence: TGCAGCGTACAGGGAATACACCAATATGGCTACACCTTC.

The chain employs TRBV6-5 and TRBJ1-1; D unclear. The CDR3 has 15 amino acids. The V end was cut by 5 bases, the J end by 1 base, with 14 bases between. Per the germline V gene, CDR1 is MNHEY and CDR2 is SVGAGI. The CDR3 loop is CASSATETPNTEAFF. CDR3 DNA sequence: TGTGCCAGCAGTGCTACCGAGACACCGAACACTGAAGCTTTCTTT.

The V call is TRBV10-3, the J call TRBJ1-1, with D possibly being TRBD1 (6 bases). Between the trimmed V and J ends, which lost 3 bases and 2 bases, there was a span of 13 bases. This CDR3 has 15 amino acids. Germline CDR1 reads ENHRY; CDR2 reads SYGVKD. CDR3 DNA: TGTGCCATCAGTGACCGGACAGCAACTAACACTGAAGCTTTCTTT. It specifies CAISDRTATNTEAFF.

The chain employs TRBV6-5 and TRBJ1-1; D is undetermined. This CDR3 has 15 residues. The V and J ends lost 0 bases and 5 bases respectively, with 13 bases between them. Looked up from germline, CDR1 is MNHEY and CDR2 is SVGAGI. CDR3 nucleotides: TGTGCCAGCAGTTACTCTGACCGCCCAGCGACTGAAGCTTTCTTT. This sequence encodes CASSYSDRPATEAFF.